The TCR beta chain described here comes from a study of cytomegalovirus exposure and HLA in healthy donors. To note about this clone: Its antigen is unidentified.

The CDR3 covers 17 residues. Germline CDR1 is SGDLS and CDR2 is YYNGEE. Trimming cost V 1 base and J 5 bases; bases outside gene matches: 12. At sampling all donors were nominally healthy, likely with unrecorded immune exposures. PCR primers comprised 60 Vbeta and 13 Jbeta primers. Clones were read by immunoSEQ multiplex PCR, and TCRdb kept only the in-frame ones, dropping some. The profile shows roughly 170,000 clones, roughly 82% of them singletons. Whole-study results and caveats: Listed as cytomegalovirus-associated were about 160 TCR beta chains. Previously analyzed data showed that most TCR beta V segments were productive at a frequency of about 87% or about 30%. Among immune exposure information, only CMV serostatus was available.

The gene calls are TRBV9 and TRBJ1-1; 9 bases align to TRBD1. The specimen was PBMCs. The sequence was obtained from a woman aged 25 to 45 in good health and CMV-seronegative. CDR3 protein: CASSVSRDRESFTEAFF. In nucleotides, the CDR3 is TGTGCCAGCAGCGTAAGTAGGGACAGGGAGAGTTTTACTGAAGCTTTCTTT.